Shown below are 22 T cell receptor beta chains from a single sample sequenced in a study of blood T cell repertoires in COVID-19 (dated by TCRdb to 2018 to 2020). The library came from the immunoSEQ multiplex PCR assay. The table comes from immuneACCESS by way of TCRdb, which keeps in-frame sequences with V and J called. Part of the clones is missing from these tables; in studies checked, under half for an unresolved V gene and the rest for unknown reasons. The sample contains roughly 380,000 clones, about 89% of them found a single time. The top ten clonotypes cover roughly 1.6% of the sample. The sample taken for sequencing was peripheral blood. Receptors originate from a woman aged 40 to 49 with COVID-19, enrolled during active disease.

This chain uses TRBV27 with TRBJ1-2, with D perhaps matching TRBD1 (5 bases). The CDR3 extends over 16 amino acids. The germline CDR1 and CDR2 sequences are MNHEY and SMNVEV (reference sequence). Trimming stripped 6 bases from V and 8 bases from J, with 25 bases between. The chain's CDR3 is CASSHLETAIHRGYTF. DNA for the CDR3: TGTGCCAGCAGCCACCTGGAGACGGCAATACACAGGGGCTACACCTTC.

The rearrangement joins TRBV9 to TRBJ2-1; the D is unclear. Trimming pared 4 bases from V and 6 bases from J, leaving 17 bases between. Germline values: CDR1 SGDLS, CDR2 YYNGEE. The CDR3 loop spans 15 amino acids. The CDR3 coding sequence is TGTGCCAGCAGCCCTCAACCTGCGGCCCTCAATGAGCAGTTCTTC. It yields the protein CASSPQPAALNEQFF. The full variable domain, in which reference TRBV9 and TRBJ2-1 provide the parts outside the CDR3, is DSGVTQTPKHLITATGQRVTLRCSPRSGDLSVYWYQQSLDQGLQFLIQYYNGEERAKGNILERFSAQQFPDLHSELNLSSLELGDSALYFCASSPQPAALNEQFFGPGTRLTVL.

The chain employs TRBV6-1 and TRBJ1-1; D is possibly TRBD1 (6 bases). The germline CDR1 and CDR2 sequences are MNHNS and SASEGT. This CDR3 spans 14 amino acids. With 2 bases removed from V and 1 base from J, the gap between germline ends came to 8 bases. In DNA, the CDR3 is TGTGCCAGCAGTGAACAGGGGCCGAACACTGAAGCTTTCTTT. It codes for CASSEQGPNTEAFF.

V is TRBV9 and J is TRBJ1-6, with a weak D call TRBD1 (6 bases). The CDR3 contains 15 residues. The V and J ends lost 1 base and 8 bases respectively, with 13 bases between them. Germline CDR1 reads SGDLS; CDR2 reads YYNGEE. The CDR3 protein is CASSVNGRGDSPLHF. For the CDR3, the DNA is TGTGCCAGCAGCGTAAACGGCAGGGGAGATTCACCCCTCCACTTT.

The chain links TRBV27 to TRBJ2-2, with D hard to call. Germline-derived CDR1 and CDR2 are MNHEY and SMNVEV (reference sequence). The CDR3 sequence is 13 residues long. Trimming removed 5 bases from V and 4 bases from J, with 8 bases in between. For the CDR3, the DNA is TGTGCCAGCAGTCCCCTCAGCACCGGGGAGCTGTTTTTT. Translation: CASSPLSTGELFF.

This clone came up a few times. Additional DNA sequences in this sample encode the identical CDR3. The chain has TRBV4-3 and TRBJ1-5; weak D call: TRBD1 (6 bases). The CDR3 is 15 residues long. The ends were cut back, 3 bases at V and 2 bases at J, with 11 bases in the middle. Germline V gene sequence: CDR1 LGHNA, CDR2 YSLEER. For the CDR3, the DNA is TGCGCCAGCAGCCAGGTTCGACAGGGCAATCAGCCCCAGCATTTT. The encoded protein is CASSQVRQGNQPQHF.

The chain joins TRBV7-9 to TRBJ1-2, with D perhaps matching TRBD1 (5 bases). This CDR3 contains 14 residues. Trimming left V 0 bases short and J 7 bases short, with 12 bases between. Germline V gene lookup returns CDR1 SEHNR and CDR2 FQNEAQ (reference sequence). CDR3 amino acids: CASSLAGGDSGYTF. The CDR3 DNA reads as TGTGCCAGCAGCTTAGCTGGGGGGGACTCTGGCTACACCTTC.

The chain recombines TRBV29-1 with TRBJ2-7; 7 positions match TRBD1. The ends lost 5 bases at V and 2 bases at J; junction bases unmatched: 9. This CDR3 region has 14 residues. Germline V CDR1 and CDR2: SQVTM, ANQGSEA. The CDR3 here is CSVRWDSLPYEQYF. The CDR3 DNA is TGCAGCGTTAGGTGGGACAGCTTGCCCTACGAGCAGTACTTC.

The genes are TRBV2 and TRBJ2-7; TRBD1 matches 9 bases. V shed 4 bases, J shed 7 bases, and the junction held 5 bases outside the gene matches. The CDR3 extends over 13 amino acids. Germline CDR1 reads SNHLY; CDR2 reads FYNNEI. CDR3 bases: TGTGCCAGCAGTGGAAACAGGGGGCGTGAGCAGTACTTC. Its protein is CASSGNRGREQYF. Using reference TRBV2 and TRBJ2-7 for the parts outside the CDR3, the full variable domain is EPEVTQTPSHQVTQMGQEVILRCVPISNHLYFYWYRQILGQKVEFLVSFYNNEISEKSEIFDDQFSVERPDGSNFTLKIRSTKLEDSAMYFCASSGNRGREQYFGPGTRLTVT.

The chain links TRBV28 to TRBJ2-3; TRBD1 is a possible D gene (6 bases). Germline CDR1 is MDHEN and CDR2 is SYDVKM. Trimming removed 6 bases at V and 0 bases at J, with 13 bases between. The CDR3 is made up of 15 amino acids. The CDR3 spells CASSAPDSSTDTQYF. The DNA for the CDR3 is TGTGCCAGCAGCGCCCCGGACAGTAGCACAGATACGCAGTATTTT.

The CDR3 loop is CASSRTGDGNQPQHF. DNA of the CDR3: TGTGCCAGCAGCCGGACAGGGGATGGCAATCAGCCCCAGCATTTT. The chain joins TRBV7-9 to TRBJ1-5, with TRBD1 identical over 9 bases. The germline V gene encodes CDR1 SEHNR and CDR2 FQNEAQ (reference sequence). The CDR3 totals 15 residues. V dropped 5 bases and J dropped 2; count of bases not matched to a gene: 4.

The chain has TRBV10-3 and TRBJ2-7, with TRBD1 as a possible D gene (6 bases). Germline values: CDR1 ENHRY, CDR2 SYGVKD. Trimming stripped 7 bases from V and 7 bases from J, with 17 bases between. The CDR3 runs 13 residues. The CDR3 nucleotides are TGTGCCATCACCCCAGACAGGTTCGAGGAGCAGTACTTC. Amino acid sequence: CAITPDRFEEQYF.

J is TRBJ1-2 and V is TRBV6-5, with 10 bases that match TRBD1. V was pared by 10 bases and J by 8 bases, with 13 bases of the junction left unmatched. The CDR3 extends over 14 amino acids. Germline CDR1 is MNHEY and CDR2 is SVGAGI. In DNA, the CDR3 is TGTGCCATTAAGATTGGAGGACAGGGGGAGGGCTACACCTTC. Its translation is CAIKIGGQGEGYTF.

The V gene is TRBV4-3, the J gene TRBJ1-1; 7 nucleotides agree with TRBD1. V trimming: 0 bases; J trimming: 5 bases; junction bases outside the gene matches: 3. CDR3 length: 14 amino acids. Germline V gives CDR1 LGHNA, CDR2 YSLEER. DNA of the CDR3: TGCGCCAGCAGCCAAGACAGGGGGAAGACTGAAGCTTTCTTT. Translation: CASSQDRGKTEAFF.

This chain joins TRBV5-1 and TRBJ1-1; D is perhaps TRBD1 (6 bases). V was clipped by 4 bases and J by 1 base, with 11 bases between them. Germline CDR1 reads SGHRS; CDR2 reads YFSETQ. The CDR3 is 14 amino acids. The CDR3 here is CASSLMDRNTEAFF. In DNA, the CDR3 is TGCGCCAGCAGCCTGATGGACAGGAACACTGAAGCTTTCTTT.

A few counts support this clone. The chain employs TRBV6-6 and TRBJ2-3; 7 nucleotides match TRBD2. The CDR3 sequence is 17 residues long. CDR1 is MNHNY, CDR2 SVGAGI, per germline (reference sequence). Trimming at V came to 5 bases and at J to 3 bases, leaving 14 bases not matched to a gene. Here the CDR3 DNA reads TGTGCCAGCAGTCCTGGCCAGGGCGGGGGATATACAGATACGCAGTATTTT. This translates into CASSPGQGGGYTDTQYF.

The chain couples TRBV5-1 to TRBJ1-2; D gene ambiguous. The V end lost 0 bases, the J end lost 7 bases, and 10 bases lay between the germline ends. Germline-derived CDR1 and CDR2 are SGHRS and YFSETQ. This CDR3 comprises 13 residues. CDR3 loop: CASSLDLFSGYTF. CDR3 DNA sequence: TGCGCCAGCAGCTTGGATTTATTTTCTGGCTACACCTTC.

The J gene is TRBJ2-3, the V gene TRBV7-3; possible D gene TRBD1, 5 bases. CDR1 and CDR2 (germline): SGHTA, FQGTGA. CDR3 length equals 13 residues. The V gene lost 6 bases and the J gene lost 2 bases, with 9 bases spanning the gap. The CDR3 protein is CASSGALTDTQYF. The CDR3, as DNA: TGTGCCAGCAGTGGGGCGCTCACAGATACGCAGTATTTT.

The chain has TRBV28 and TRBJ1-2; 7 bases fit TRBD1. With 6 bases clipped from V and 4 bases from J, the junction kept 8 bases outside the gene matches. The CDR3 loop spans 14 amino acids. CDR1 and CDR2 from the germline V gene are MDHEN and SYDVKM. The CDR3 loop is CASRSGTAGYGYTF. In DNA form, the CDR3 reads TGTGCCAGCAGATCCGGGACAGCTGGCTATGGCTACACCTTC.

The chain carries TRBV7-9 and TRBJ1-1; D may be TRBD1 (6 bases). Germline CDR1 SEHNR, CDR2 FQNEAQ (reference sequence). Trimming pared 5 bases from V and 1 base from J, leaving 11 bases between. This CDR3 is built from 14 residues. The CDR3 bases are TGTGCCAGCAGCCCGCGGACAGAGAACACTGAAGCTTTCTTT. This gives the protein CASSPRTENTEAFF.

V usage is TRBV6-2 or TRBV6-3 and J usage is TRBJ2-2; a weak D match, TRBD2 (6 bases). The CDR3 sequence is 15 residues long. Germline V gene lookup returns CDR1 MNHEY and CDR2 SVGEGT. With 6 bases removed from V and 4 bases from J, the gap between germline ends came to 15 bases. The CDR3 spells CASSFRGIVTGELFF. DNA of the CDR3: TGTGCCAGCAGCTTTCGGGGGATAGTCACCGGGGAGCTGTTTTTT.

This chain connects TRBV5-1 to TRBJ2-2, with a weak D call TRBD1 (6 bases). The CDR3 consists of 15 residues. Trimming removed 3 bases at V and 1 base at J, with 10 bases between. Germline values: CDR1 SGHRS, CDR2 YFSETQ. CDR3 coding DNA: TGCGCCAGCAGCTATCGGGGACAGAACACCGGGGAGCTGTTTTTT. Translation gives CASSYRGQNTGELFF.